This TCR beta chain originates from a study of blood T cell repertoires in COVID-19. Data came from immunoSEQ multiplex PCR; TCRdb stores just in-frame clones and leaves some out. This table holds 45,000 to 55,000 clones, around 72% found once. CDR1 is LNHDA and CDR2 is SQIVND in the germline V gene (reference sequence). The CDR3 has 14 residues. V gave up 5 bases and J gave up 9 bases; unmatched junction bases: 11. The TCR comes from a human donor with active or convalescent COVID-19. The donor label of this sample is uncertain. V and J are TRBV19 and TRBJ2-7; TRBD2 agrees at 9 bases. Material: peripheral blood. DNA of the CDR3: TGTGCCAGTAGTCAGACTAGCGGTATTCCTCTGCAGTACTTC. Its protein product is CASSQTSGIPLQYF.